The 11 T cell receptor beta chains below all came from one sample that was sequenced in a study of beta chain features in type 1 diabetes. Findings and limits, study-wide: Moderate but significant shortening of TCRB CDR3s was recorded in all four CD4+ subsets from Type 1 diabetes patients.

Sequencing targeted expressed TCRB transcripts, as all isolated RNA had been reverse transcribed. Some clones are missing from TCRdb's copy, which holds only in-frame ones; the method was immunoSEQ multiplex PCR. This table holds 160,000 or so clones, 6.5% to 10% found once. Their specific antigens are unknown. The sequenced material came from central memory CD4+ T cells from blood. Receptors were obtained from a young woman with type 1 diabetes.

The V and J genes are TRBV25-1 and TRBJ2-1, with a weak D call TRBD2 (6 bases). The germline V gene has CDR1 MGHDK and CDR2 SYGVNS. CDR3 length equals 15 residues. Deletions cut 1 base from V and 8 bases from J, with 15 bases between. DNA of the CDR3: TGTGCCAGCAGTGAATTCCTCGGGGGTGGCTATGAGCAGTTCTTC. Translated: CASSEFLGGGYEQFF. The full variable domain, completed using reference TRBV25-1 and TRBJ2-1, is EADIYQTPRYLVIGTGKKITLECSQTMGHDKMYWYQQDPGMELHLIHYSYGVNSTEKGDLSSESTVSRIRTEHFPLTLESARPSHTSQYLCASSEFLGGGYEQFFGPGTRLTVL.

The J gene is TRBJ2-7, the V gene TRBV7-9, with D unresolved. Germline V CDR1 and CDR2: SEHNR, FQNEAQ (reference sequence). Trimming cost V 4 bases and J 1 base, with 14 bases left between them. There are 15 residues in the CDR3. The chain's CDR3 is CASSSTPAASYEQYF. DNA of the CDR3: TGTGCCAGCAGCTCAACGCCCGCGGCTTCCTACGAGCAGTACTTC.

This clone was picked up a small number of times. The rearrangement uses TRBV7-2 and TRBJ2-5; 12 positions agree with TRBD2. With 1 base clipped from V and 8 bases from J, the junction kept 8 bases outside the gene matches. CDR1 is SGHTA and CDR2 is FQGNSA in the germline V gene. This CDR3 is 16 amino acids long. The CDR3 spells CASSLVETSGGGTQYF. The DNA for the CDR3 is TGTGCCAGCAGCTTAGTTGAGACTAGCGGGGGAGGAACCCAGTACTTC.

This clone occurred a few times. The gene calls are TRBV7-9 and TRBJ2-3; TRBD2 matches at 8 bases. The trim removed 1 base at V and 4 bases at J, leaving 7 bases unmatched. Germline V lookup: CDR1 SEHNR, CDR2 FQNEAQ (reference sequence). The CDR3 has 16 residues. The CDR3 nucleotides read TGTGCCAGCAGCTTAGGAGCGGGAGCCGTGGCAGATACGCAGTATTTT. It codes for CASSLGAGAVADTQYF.

This clone was counted a few times. The gene calls are TRBV29-1 and TRBJ1-1, with 9 bases identical to TRBD1. Trimming cost V 0 bases and J 4 bases; bases outside gene matches: 3. The CDR3 totals 14 residues. CDR1 is SQVTM and CDR2 is ANQGSEA in the germline V gene. The CDR3 DNA sequence: TGCAGCGTTGAAGAGCGGACAGGGGCCACTGAAGCTTTCTTT. Translated, it gives CSVEERTGATEAFF.

This rearrangement joins TRBV10-3 to TRBJ1-1; no clear D gene. The germline gives CDR1 ENHRY, CDR2 SYGVKD. The CDR3 runs to 14 residues. The V end was cut by 6 bases, the J end by 0 bases, with 11 bases between. The CDR3 sequence: CAIRTGSMNTEAFF. The DNA for the CDR3 is TGTGCCATCAGAACGGGGTCGATGAACACTGAAGCTTTCTTT.

The chain recombines TRBV6-6 with TRBJ2-1; TRBD2 aligns across 9 bases. The germline gives CDR1 MNHNY, CDR2 SVGAGI (reference sequence). The V and J ends lost 11 bases and 4 bases, in that order; junction bases with no gene match: 6. CDR3 length: 13 residues. Written as DNA, the CDR3 is TGTGCCGCCGGGCGGGGGGGTTACAATGAGCAGTTCTTC. Protein sequence: CAAGRGGYNEQFF.

This clone was picked up a small number of times. V is TRBV7-2 and J is TRBJ1-2, with TRBD1 as a possible D gene (5 bases). The V gene's germline CDR1 is SGHTA and CDR2 FQGNSA. This CDR3 is 13 amino acids long. The ends were cut back, 6 bases at V and 1 base at J, with 9 bases in the middle. CDR3 sequence (DNA): TGTGCCAGCAGTCCCGACAGTAACTATGGCTACACCTTC. It yields the protein CASSPDSNYGYTF.

In its sample, this clone was seen a few times. The chain couples TRBV4-3 to TRBJ1-4; D is uncertain. There are 13 residues in the CDR3. Trimming removed 5 bases from V and 12 bases from J, with 16 bases in between. The germline CDR1 and CDR2 sequences are LGHNA and YSLEER. CDR3 in amino acids: CASSFVGAEELFF. For the CDR3, the DNA is TGCGCCAGCAGCTTCGTGGGCGCGGAGGAACTGTTTTTT.

The gene calls are TRBV5-1 and TRBJ2-7; 10 nucleotides agree with TRBD1. CDR1 and CDR2 (germline): SGHRS, YFSETQ. V trimming: 4 bases; J trimming: 3 bases; junction bases outside the gene matches: 4. The CDR3 extends over 14 amino acids. CDR3 amino acids: CASSEGQGGYEQYF. The CDR3, as DNA: TGCGCCAGCAGCGAAGGACAGGGGGGCTACGAGCAGTACTTC.

The chain has TRBV5-4 and TRBJ2-3; 7 bases align to TRBD1. There are 17 residues in the CDR3. Per the germline V gene, CDR1 is SGHNT and CDR2 is YYREEE (reference sequence). V shed 4 bases and J 3 bases; nucleotides not matched to a gene: 14. CDR3 in DNA: TGTGCCAGCAGCACGCCTAAAGGGGGCTTGGGGACAGATACGCAGTATTTT. This encodes CASSTPKGGLGTDTQYF.